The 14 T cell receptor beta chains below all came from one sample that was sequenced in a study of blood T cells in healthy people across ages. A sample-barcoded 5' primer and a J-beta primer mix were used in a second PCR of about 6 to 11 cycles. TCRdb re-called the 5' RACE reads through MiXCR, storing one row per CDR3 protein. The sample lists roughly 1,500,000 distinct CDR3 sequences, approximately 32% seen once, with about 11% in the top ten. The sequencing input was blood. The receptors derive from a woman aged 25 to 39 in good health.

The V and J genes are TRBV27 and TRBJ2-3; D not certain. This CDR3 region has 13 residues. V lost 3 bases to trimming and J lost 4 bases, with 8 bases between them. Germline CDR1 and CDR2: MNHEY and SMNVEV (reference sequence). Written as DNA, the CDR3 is TGTGCCAGCAGTTTCGTTCCGGCAGATACGCAGTATTTT. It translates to CASSFVPADTQYF.

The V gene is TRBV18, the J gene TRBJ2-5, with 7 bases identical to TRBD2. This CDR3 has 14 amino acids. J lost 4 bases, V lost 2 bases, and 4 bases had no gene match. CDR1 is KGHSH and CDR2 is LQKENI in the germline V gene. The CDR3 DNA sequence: TGTGCCAGCTCACCAACGGCGGGGGTAGAGACCCAGTACTTC. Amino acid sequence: CASSPTAGVETQYF. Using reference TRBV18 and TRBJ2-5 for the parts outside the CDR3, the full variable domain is NAGVMQNPRHLVRRRGQEARLRCSPMKGHSHVYWYRQLPEEGLKFMVYLQKENIIDESGMPKERFSAEFPKEGPSILRIQQVVRGDSAAYFCASSPTAGVETQYFGPGTRLLVL.

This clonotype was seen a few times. This CDR3 is CASSADSPGYTEAFF. The DNA for the CDR3 is TGTGCCAGCAGCGCGGACAGCCCGGGGTACACTGAAGCTTTCTTT. V gene TRBV9 combines with J gene TRBJ1-1; the D gene is possibly TRBD1 (6 bases). V was cut by 3 bases and J by 3 bases, with 15 bases left in between. Germline V gene sequence: CDR1 SGDLS, CDR2 YYNGEE. CDR3 size: 15 residues.

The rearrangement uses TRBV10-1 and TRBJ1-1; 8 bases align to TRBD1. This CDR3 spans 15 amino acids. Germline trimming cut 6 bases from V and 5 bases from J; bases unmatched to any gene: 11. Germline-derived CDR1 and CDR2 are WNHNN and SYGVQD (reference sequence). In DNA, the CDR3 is TGCGCCAGCAGCGACCGGACAGGGCGGAGAACTGAAGCTTTCTTT. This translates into CASSDRTGRRTEAFF.

The CDR3 is CASSSGLAELTDTQYF. CDR3 DNA sequence: TGTGCCAGCAGCTCTGGACTAGCGGAGTTAACAGATACGCAGTATTTT. This chain uses TRBV7-3 with TRBJ2-3, with 10 positions matching TRBD2. CDR1 and CDR2 (germline): SGHTA, FQGTGA. CDR3 length: 16 amino acids. Losses at the gene ends were 4 bases for V and 3 bases for J; bases not matched to a gene: 7.

CDR3 protein: CASSLSGTGANYGYTF. The CDR3 nucleotides are TGTGCCAGCAGCTTATCTGGGACAGGAGCTAACTATGGCTACACCTTC. The J gene is TRBJ1-2, the V gene TRBV7-9; 8 positions agree with TRBD1. CDR3 length equals 16 residues. Unmatched junction bases numbered 5, after V lost 2 bases and J lost 0 bases. Germline CDR1 is SEHNR and CDR2 is FQNEAQ (reference sequence).

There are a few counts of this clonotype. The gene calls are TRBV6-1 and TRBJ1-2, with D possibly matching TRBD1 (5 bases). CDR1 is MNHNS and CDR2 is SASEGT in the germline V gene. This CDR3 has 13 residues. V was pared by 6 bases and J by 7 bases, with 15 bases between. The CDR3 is CASSFSPGLGYTF. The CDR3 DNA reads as TGTGCCAGCAGCTTCTCTCCAGGGCTTGGCTACACCTTC.

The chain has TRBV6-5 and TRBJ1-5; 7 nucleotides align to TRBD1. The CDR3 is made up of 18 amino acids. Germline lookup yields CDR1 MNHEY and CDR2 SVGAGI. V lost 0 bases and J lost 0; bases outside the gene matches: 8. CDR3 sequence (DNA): TGTGCCAGCAGTTACTCGTCGAGGGGGCGGTTTAGCAATCAGCCCCAGCATTTT. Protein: CASSYSSRGRFSNQPQHF.

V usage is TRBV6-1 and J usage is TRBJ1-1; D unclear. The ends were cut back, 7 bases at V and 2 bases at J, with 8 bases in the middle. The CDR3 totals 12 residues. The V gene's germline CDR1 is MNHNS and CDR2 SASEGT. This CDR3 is CASTRLNTEAFF. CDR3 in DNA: TGTGCCAGCACCAGGCTCAACACTGAAGCTTTCTTT.

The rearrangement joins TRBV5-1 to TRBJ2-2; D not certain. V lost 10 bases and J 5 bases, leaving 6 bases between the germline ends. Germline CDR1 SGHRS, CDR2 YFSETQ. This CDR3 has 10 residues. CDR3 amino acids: CALWTGELFF. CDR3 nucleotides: TGCGCCCTATGGACCGGGGAGCTGTTTTTT.

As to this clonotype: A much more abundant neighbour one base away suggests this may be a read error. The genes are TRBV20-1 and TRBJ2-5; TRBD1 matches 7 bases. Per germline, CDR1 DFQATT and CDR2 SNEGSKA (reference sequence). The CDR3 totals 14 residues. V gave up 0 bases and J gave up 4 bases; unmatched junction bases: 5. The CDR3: CSARDPTGPETQYF. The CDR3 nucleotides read TGCAGTGCTAGAGACCCGACAGGGCCAGAGACCCAGTACTTC.

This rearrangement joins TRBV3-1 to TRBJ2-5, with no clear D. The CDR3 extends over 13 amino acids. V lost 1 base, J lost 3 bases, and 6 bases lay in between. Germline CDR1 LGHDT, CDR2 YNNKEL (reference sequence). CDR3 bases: TGTGCCAGCAGCCAAGTTAGTAAAGAGACCCAGTACTTC. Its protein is CASSQVSKETQYF.

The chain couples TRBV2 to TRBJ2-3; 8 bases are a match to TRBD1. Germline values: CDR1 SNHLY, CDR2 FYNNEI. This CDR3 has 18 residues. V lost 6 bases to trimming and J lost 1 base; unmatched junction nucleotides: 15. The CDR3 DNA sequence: TGTGCCAGCAGCGCCTTGCGCAGGGGACAGGACCGCACAGATACGCAGTATTTT. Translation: CASSALRRGQDRTDTQYF.

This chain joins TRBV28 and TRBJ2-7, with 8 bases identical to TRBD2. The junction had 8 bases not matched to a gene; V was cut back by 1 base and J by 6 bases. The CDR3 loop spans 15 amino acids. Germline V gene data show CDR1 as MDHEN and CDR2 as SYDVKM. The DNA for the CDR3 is TGTGCCAGCAGTTTATCAGGGAGCGGGAGCTGCGAGCAGTACTTC. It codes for CASSLSGSGSCEQYF.